This T cell receptor beta chain was identified in a study of T cells after somatic rescue of genetic block. Generated by immunoSEQ multiplex PCR, the TCRdb table keeps only in-frame clones and is missing some. The top ten hold around 3% of the sample, which has about 67,000 clones, 92% seen once. V dropped 11 bases and J dropped 5; count of bases not matched to a gene: 3. CDR3 length: 11 amino acids. CDR1 is SNHLY, CDR2 FYNNEI, per germline. The receptor was isolated from a man aged 40-49 years. The sequencing input was peripheral blood mononuclear cells (PBMCs). This rearrangement joins TRBV2 to TRBJ2-5; 9 bases are a match to TRBD1. CDR3 protein: CAGDRGETQYF. For the CDR3, the DNA is TGTGCCGGAGACAGGGGGGAGACCCAGTACTTC.